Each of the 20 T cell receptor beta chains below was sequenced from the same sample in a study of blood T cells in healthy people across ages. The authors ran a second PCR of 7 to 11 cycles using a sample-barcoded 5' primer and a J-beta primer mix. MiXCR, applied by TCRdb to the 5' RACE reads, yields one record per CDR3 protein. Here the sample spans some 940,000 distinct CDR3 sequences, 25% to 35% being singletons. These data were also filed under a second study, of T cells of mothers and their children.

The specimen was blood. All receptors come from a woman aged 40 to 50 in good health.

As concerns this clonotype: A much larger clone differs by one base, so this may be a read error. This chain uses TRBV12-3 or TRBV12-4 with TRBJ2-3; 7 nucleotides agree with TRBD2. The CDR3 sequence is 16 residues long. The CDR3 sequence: CASAILGGLGTDAQYF. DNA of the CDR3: TGTGCCAGCGCCATATTGGGGGGGTTAGGCACAGATGCGCAGTATTTT.

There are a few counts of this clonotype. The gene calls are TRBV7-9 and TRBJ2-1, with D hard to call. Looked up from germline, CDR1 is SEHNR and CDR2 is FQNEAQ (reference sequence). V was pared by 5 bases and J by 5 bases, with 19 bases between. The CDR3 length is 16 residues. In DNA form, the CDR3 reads TGTGCCAGCAGCACAACCCGGGTCTCTTCGGACAATGAGCAGTTCTTC. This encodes CASSTTRVSSDNEQFF.

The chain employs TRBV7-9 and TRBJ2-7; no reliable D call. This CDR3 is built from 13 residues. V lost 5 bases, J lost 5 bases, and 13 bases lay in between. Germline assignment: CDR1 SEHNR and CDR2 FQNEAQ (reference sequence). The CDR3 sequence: CASSPLPGHEQYF. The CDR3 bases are TGTGCCAGCAGCCCCCTGCCCGGGCACGAGCAGTACTTC.

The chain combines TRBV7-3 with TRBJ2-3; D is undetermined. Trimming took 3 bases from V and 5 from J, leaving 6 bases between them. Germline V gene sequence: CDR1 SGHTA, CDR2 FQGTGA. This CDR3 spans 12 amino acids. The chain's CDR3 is CASSLDEDTQYF. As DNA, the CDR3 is TGTGCCAGCAGCTTGGATGAAGATACGCAGTATTTT.

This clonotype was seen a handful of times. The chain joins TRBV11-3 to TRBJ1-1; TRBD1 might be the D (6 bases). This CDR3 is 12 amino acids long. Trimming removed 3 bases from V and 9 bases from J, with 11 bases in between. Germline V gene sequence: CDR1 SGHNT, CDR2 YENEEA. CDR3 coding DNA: TGTGCCAGCAGCTTGGATGGACAGCAAGCTTTCTTT. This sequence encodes CASSLDGQQAFF.

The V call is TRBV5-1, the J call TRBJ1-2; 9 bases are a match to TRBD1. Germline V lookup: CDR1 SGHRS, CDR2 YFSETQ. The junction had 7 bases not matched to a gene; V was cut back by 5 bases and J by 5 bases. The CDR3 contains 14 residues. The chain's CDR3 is CASRQLGTGYGYTF. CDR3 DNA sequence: TGCGCCAGCAGACAACTTGGGACAGGGTATGGCTACACCTTC.

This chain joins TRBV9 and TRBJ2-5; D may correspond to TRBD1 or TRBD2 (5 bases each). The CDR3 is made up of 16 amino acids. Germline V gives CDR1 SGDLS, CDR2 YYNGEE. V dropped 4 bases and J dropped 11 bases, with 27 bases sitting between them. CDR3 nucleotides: TGTGCCAGCAGCCCCGGAGGCAGGGTTCCCTACAATGAGCAGTACTTC. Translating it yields CASSPGGRVPYNEQYF.

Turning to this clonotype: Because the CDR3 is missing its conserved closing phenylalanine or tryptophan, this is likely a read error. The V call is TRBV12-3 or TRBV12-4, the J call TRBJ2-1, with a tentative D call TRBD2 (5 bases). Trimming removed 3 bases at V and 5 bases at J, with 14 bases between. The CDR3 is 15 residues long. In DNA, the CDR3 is TGTGCCAGCAGTTTCGCGGGTGCCTTGAACAATGAGCAGTTCTGC. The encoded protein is CASSFAGALNNEQFC.

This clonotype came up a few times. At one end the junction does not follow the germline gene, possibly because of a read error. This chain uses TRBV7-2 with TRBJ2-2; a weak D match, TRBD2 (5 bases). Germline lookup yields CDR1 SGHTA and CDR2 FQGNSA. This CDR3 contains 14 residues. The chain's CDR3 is CAGSLGVNTGELFF. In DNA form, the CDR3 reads TGTGCCGGCAGCCTCGGGGTAAACACCGGGGAGCTGTTTTTT.

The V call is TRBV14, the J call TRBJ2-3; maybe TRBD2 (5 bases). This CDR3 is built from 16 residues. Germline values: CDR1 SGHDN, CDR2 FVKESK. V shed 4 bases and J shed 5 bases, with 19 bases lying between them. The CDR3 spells CASSRVGVPFKDTQYF. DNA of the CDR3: TGTGCCAGCAGCCGTGTCGGGGTACCTTTTAAAGATACGCAGTATTTT.

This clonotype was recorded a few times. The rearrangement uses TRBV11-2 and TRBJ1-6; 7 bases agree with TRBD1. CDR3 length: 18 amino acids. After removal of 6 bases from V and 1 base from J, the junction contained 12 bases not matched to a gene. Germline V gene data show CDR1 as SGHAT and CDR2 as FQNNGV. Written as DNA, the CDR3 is TGTGCCAGCAGGTCGACAGGGTATTTGAGGTCCTATAATTCACCCCTCCACTTT. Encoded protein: CASRSTGYLRSYNSPLHF.

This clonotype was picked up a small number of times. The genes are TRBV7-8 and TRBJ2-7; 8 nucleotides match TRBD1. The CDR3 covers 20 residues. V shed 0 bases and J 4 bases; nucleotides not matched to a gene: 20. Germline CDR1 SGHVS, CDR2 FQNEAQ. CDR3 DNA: TGTGCCAGCAGCTTAGCCTGGACCGGGACAGGAGGCTTGATTGGGTACGAGCAGTACTTC. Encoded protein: CASSLAWTGTGGLIGYEQYF.

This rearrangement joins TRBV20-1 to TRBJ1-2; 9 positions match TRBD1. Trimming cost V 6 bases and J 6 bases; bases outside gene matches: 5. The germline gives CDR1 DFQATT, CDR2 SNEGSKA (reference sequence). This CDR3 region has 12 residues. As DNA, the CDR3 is TGCAGTGCACACAGGGGGCAGGATGGCTACACCTTC. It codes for CSAHRGQDGYTF.

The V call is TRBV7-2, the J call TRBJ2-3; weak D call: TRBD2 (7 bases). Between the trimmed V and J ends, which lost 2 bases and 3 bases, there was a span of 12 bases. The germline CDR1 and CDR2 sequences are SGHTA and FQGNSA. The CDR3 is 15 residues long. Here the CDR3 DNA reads TGTGCCAGCAGCTTAAGGGGGGGCCGGACAGATACGCAGTATTTT. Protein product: CASSLRGGRTDTQYF. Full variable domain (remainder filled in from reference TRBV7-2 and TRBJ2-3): GAGVSQSPSNKVTEKGKDVELRCDPISGHTALYWYRQSLGQGLEFLIYFQGNSAPDKSGLPSDRFSAERTGGSVSTLTIQRTQQEDSAVYLCASSLRGGRTDTQYFGPGTRLTVL.

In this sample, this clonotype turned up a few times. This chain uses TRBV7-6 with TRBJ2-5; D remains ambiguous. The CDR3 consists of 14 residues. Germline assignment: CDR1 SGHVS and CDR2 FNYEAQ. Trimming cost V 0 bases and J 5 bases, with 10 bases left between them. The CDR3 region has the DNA TGTGCCAGCAGCTTAGCAGTGATTAGGGAGACCCAGTACTTC. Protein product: CASSLAVIRETQYF.

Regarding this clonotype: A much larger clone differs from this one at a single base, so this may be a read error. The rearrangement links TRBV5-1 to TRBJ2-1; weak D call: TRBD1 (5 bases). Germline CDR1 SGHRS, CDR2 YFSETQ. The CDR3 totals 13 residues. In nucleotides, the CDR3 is TGCGTCAGCAGCTTTGACAGTTACAATGAGCAGTTCTTC. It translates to CVSSFDSYNEQFF.

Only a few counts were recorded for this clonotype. The CDR3 spells CAWSLGAYEQYF. CDR3 nucleotides: TGTGCCTGGAGTCTGGGGGCCTACGAGCAGTACTTC. The chain uses TRBV30 and TRBJ2-7; tentatively, D is TRBD1 or TRBD2 (5 bases each). The CDR3 covers 12 residues. Germline CDR1 GTSNPN, CDR2 SVGIG (reference sequence). Trimming removed 2 bases from V and 2 bases from J, with 7 bases in between. Full variable domain (remainder filled in from reference TRBV30 and TRBJ2-7): SQTIHQWPATLVQPVGSPLSLECTVEGTSNPNLYWYRQAAGRGLQLLFYSVGIGQISSEVPQNLSASRPQDRQFILSSKKLLLSDSGFYLCAWSLGAYEQYFGPGTRLTVT.

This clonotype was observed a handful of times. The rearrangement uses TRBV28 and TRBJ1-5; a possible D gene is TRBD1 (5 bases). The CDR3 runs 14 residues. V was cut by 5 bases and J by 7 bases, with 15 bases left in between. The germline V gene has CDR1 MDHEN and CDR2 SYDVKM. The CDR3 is CASSPPGTGQPQHF. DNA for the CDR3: TGTGCCAGCAGTCCCCCGGGGACGGGGCAGCCCCAGCATTTT.

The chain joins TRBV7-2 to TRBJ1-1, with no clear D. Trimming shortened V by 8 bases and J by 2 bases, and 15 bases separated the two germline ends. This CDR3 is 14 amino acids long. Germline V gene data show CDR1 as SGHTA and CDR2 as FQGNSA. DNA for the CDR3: TGTGCCAGCTTAACGGGCGGGATAAACACTGAAGCTTTCTTT. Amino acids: CASLTGGINTEAFF.

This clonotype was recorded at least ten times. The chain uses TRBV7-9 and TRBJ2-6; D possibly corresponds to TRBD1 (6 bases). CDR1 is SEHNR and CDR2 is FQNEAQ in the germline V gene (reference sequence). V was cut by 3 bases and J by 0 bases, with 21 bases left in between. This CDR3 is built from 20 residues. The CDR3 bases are TGTGCCAGCAGCTTCTTAACCTACGACAGGCGAATCTCTGGGGCCAACGTCCTGACTTTC. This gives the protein CASSFLTYDRRISGANVLTF.